This TCR beta chain was retrieved from a study of blood T cell repertoires in COVID-19. Trimming pared 1 base from V and 5 bases from J, leaving 17 bases between. This CDR3 comprises 16 residues. Per germline, CDR1 LNHDA and CDR2 SQIVND (reference sequence). Sequencing was performed with immunoSEQ multiplex PCR; in TCRdb, only in-frame clones are kept and a portion is missing. The sample consists of approximately 410,000 clones, about nine tenths of them appearing once. The material sequenced was peripheral blood. The V gene is TRBV19, the J gene TRBJ1-1; D gene unclear. This clonotype was sampled from a woman in her 30s with active or convalescent COVID-19. CDR3 loop: CASSIAGRVGETEAFF. In DNA form, the CDR3 reads TGTGCCAGTAGTATAGCGGGAAGGGTCGGGGAAACTGAAGCTTTCTTT. The entire variable domain, with the rest obtained from reference TRBV19 and TRBJ1-1, is as follows: DGGITQSPKYLFRKEGQNVTLSCEQNLNHDAMYWYRQDPGQGLRLIYYSQIVNDFQKGDIAEGYSVSREKKESFPLTVTSAQKNPTAFYLCASSIAGRVGETEAFFGQGTRLTVV.